This T cell receptor (beta chain) is from a study of technical replicates of blood from a few donors. Here immunoSEQ multiplex PCR was the method, and the copy in TCRdb shows in-frame clones only, minus some. The sample has about 95,000 clones, approximately 95% seen once. The trim removed 6 bases at V and 5 bases at J, leaving 9 bases unmatched. This CDR3 has 14 residues. Germline V lookup: CDR1 WNHNN, CDR2 SYGVQD (reference sequence). Sequencing was carried out using T cells isolated from PBMCs. V gene TRBV10-1 combines with J gene TRBJ2-7; 8 nucleotides agree with TRBD2. The receptor was isolated from a human donor in good health. The CDR3 here is CASRSAGVRDEQYF. The CDR3 nucleotides are TGCGCCAGCAGATCAGCGGGAGTTCGCGACGAGCAGTACTTC.